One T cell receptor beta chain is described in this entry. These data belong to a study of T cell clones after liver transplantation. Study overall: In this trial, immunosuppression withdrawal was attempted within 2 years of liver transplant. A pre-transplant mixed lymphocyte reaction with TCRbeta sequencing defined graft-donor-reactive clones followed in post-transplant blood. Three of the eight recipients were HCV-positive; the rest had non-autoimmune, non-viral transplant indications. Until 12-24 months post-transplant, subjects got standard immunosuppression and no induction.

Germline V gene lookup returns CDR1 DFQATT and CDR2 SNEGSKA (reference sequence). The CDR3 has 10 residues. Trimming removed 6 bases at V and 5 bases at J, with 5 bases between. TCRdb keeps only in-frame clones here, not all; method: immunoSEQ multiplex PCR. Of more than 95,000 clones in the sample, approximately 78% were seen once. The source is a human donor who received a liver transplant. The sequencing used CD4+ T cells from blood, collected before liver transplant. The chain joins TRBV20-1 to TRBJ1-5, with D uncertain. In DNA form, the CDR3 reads TGCAGTGCAGGGTATCAGCCCCAGCATTTT. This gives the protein CSAGYQPQHF.